These 14 T cell receptor beta chains were all obtained from the same sample, sequenced in a study of blood T cell repertoires in COVID-19. The method was immunoSEQ multiplex PCR; TCRdb's version includes in-frame clones alone and lacks a portion of them. The sample lists about 130,000 clones; 74% were seen once. Sequenced material: peripheral blood. The receptors originated from a man at least 80 years old with COVID-19, enrolled during active disease.

This chain joins TRBV7-9 and TRBJ2-6; tentatively, D is TRBD2 (5 bases). CDR3 length: 15 residues. Trimming removed 1 base from V and 2 bases from J, with 6 bases in between. CDR1 SEHNR and CDR2 FQNEAQ come from the germline V gene (reference sequence). CDR3 nucleotide sequence: TGTGCCAGCAGCTTAGGAGGGCCTGGGGCCAACGTCCTGACTTTC. It specifies CASSLGGPGANVLTF. Filled out from reference TRBV7-9 and TRBJ2-6, the complete variable domain reads DTGVSQNPRHKITKRGQNVTFRCDPISEHNRLYWYRQTLGQGPEFLTYFQNEAQLEKSRLLSDRFSAERPKGSFSTLEIQRTEQGDSAMYLCASSLGGPGANVLTFGAGSRLTVL.

V usage is TRBV7-8 and J usage is TRBJ2-7; 7 bases align to TRBD1. Trimming cost V 5 bases and J 3 bases; bases outside gene matches: 7. The CDR3 loop spans 14 amino acids. Germline CDR1 reads SGHVS; CDR2 reads FQNEAQ. DNA of the CDR3: TGTGCCAGCAGCACGGACAGGAATCTCTACGAGCAGTACTTC. This encodes CASSTDRNLYEQYF.

This rearrangement joins TRBV15 to TRBJ2-7, with D possibly being TRBD1 (5 bases). Germline V CDR1 and CDR2: LNHNV, YYDKDF (reference sequence). This CDR3 has 14 amino acids. Trimming removed 1 base at V and 3 bases at J, with 10 bases between. For the CDR3, the DNA is TGTGCCACCAGCAGAGGTCAGGGCCACTACGAGCAGTACTTC. This translates into CATSRGQGHYEQYF.

This clone was counted at least ten times. This chain connects TRBV6-4 to TRBJ2-6; the D gene is possibly TRBD1 (6 bases). V was cut by 4 bases and J by 4 bases, with 14 bases left in between. Germline values: CDR1 MRHNA, CDR2 SNTAGT. This CDR3 contains 16 residues. The CDR3 sequence is CASSGGQYSGANVLTF. In DNA, the CDR3 is TGTGCCAGCAGTGGCGGACAGTATTCAGGGGCCAACGTCCTGACTTTC.

The rearrangement links TRBV7-2 to TRBJ2-1; 9 bases map to TRBD2. The germline V gene has CDR1 SGHTA and CDR2 FQGNSA. CDR3 size: 14 residues. V dropped 4 bases and J dropped 7; count of bases not matched to a gene: 5. In DNA, the CDR3 is TGTGCCAGCAGCTCTGGACTAGCGACTAATGAGCAGTTCTTC. It codes for CASSSGLATNEQFF.

The chain links TRBV14 to TRBJ2-1; unclear D gene. V shed 4 bases and J shed 8 bases, with 18 bases lying between them. CDR1 is SGHDN and CDR2 is FVKESK in the germline V gene. The length of the CDR3 is 15 residues. CDR3 loop: CASSPLYGLGYEQFF. In DNA form, the CDR3 reads TGTGCCAGCAGCCCTCTTTATGGATTGGGCTATGAGCAGTTCTTC. Based on the CDR3 plus reference TRBV14 and TRBJ2-1, the full variable domain is EAGVTQFPSHSVIEKGQTVTLRCDPISGHDNLYWYRRVMGKEIKFLLHFVKESKQDESGMPNNRFLAERTGGTYSTLKVQPAELEDSGVYFCASSPLYGLGYEQFFGPGTRLTVL.

The chain couples TRBV12-3 or TRBV12-4 to TRBJ1-2; TRBD1 might be the D (6 bases). The CDR3 is 12 amino acids. The V gene lost 7 bases and the J gene lost 7 bases, with 13 bases spanning the gap. CDR3 sequence: CASTFGGAGYTF. The CDR3, as DNA: TGTGCCAGCACCTTCGGGGGGGCTGGCTACACCTTC.

This sequence joins TRBV6-5 and TRBJ2-4, with unresolved D. The V and J ends lost 8 bases and 9 bases respectively, with 14 bases between them. The CDR3 consists of 12 residues. Germline CDR1 and CDR2: MNHEY and SVGAGI. The CDR3 reads CASAGSSIIQYF. DNA for the CDR3: TGTGCCAGCGCTGGTAGTTCTATCATTCAGTACTTC.

The sample holds one count of this clone. The same CDR3 arises from other DNA sequences in this sample as well. For the CDR3, the DNA is TGTGCCAGCAGTCCCGACAGGGCAAACCAGCCCCAGCATTTT. This gives the protein CASSPDRANQPQHF. This sequence joins TRBV6-5 and TRBJ1-5; 7 bases fit TRBD1. The CDR3 totals 14 residues. V shed 5 bases, J shed 7 bases, and the junction held 8 bases outside the gene matches. Germline loops: CDR1 MNHEY, CDR2 SVGAGI.

V usage is TRBV6-2 or TRBV6-3 and J usage is TRBJ2-7, with D unclear. CDR3 length: 14 residues. The germline CDR1 and CDR2 sequences are MNHEY and SVGEGT. V dropped 0 bases and J dropped 7 bases, with 13 bases sitting between them. The DNA of the CDR3 is TGTGCCAGCAGTTACTCGATTCATCCCGAGGAGCAGTACTTC. The encoded protein is CASSYSIHPEEQYF.

The chain recombines TRBV6-2 or TRBV6-3 with TRBJ1-1; D gene unclear. The CDR3 runs to 11 residues. V lost 4 bases to trimming and J lost 11 bases, with 11 bases between them. Germline CDR1 reads MNHEY; CDR2 reads SVGEGT. CDR3 residues: CASSSHDWAFF. The CDR3 DNA reads TGTGCCAGCAGTTCACACGATTGGGCTTTCTTT.

The chain employs TRBV4-1 and TRBJ2-7; TRBD1 is a possible D gene (5 bases). CDR3 size: 13 residues. Deletions cut 3 bases from V and 5 bases from J, with 11 bases between. Germline loops: CDR1 MGHRA, CDR2 YSYEKL. CDR3 region: CASSQGPRDEQYF. The DNA for the CDR3 is TGCGCCAGCAGCCAGGGCCCCAGGGACGAGCAGTACTTC.

This chain uses TRBV25-1 with TRBJ2-1; 9 nucleotides match TRBD2. The CDR3 extends over 14 amino acids. CDR1 is MGHDK and CDR2 is SYGVNS in the germline V gene. The V segment lost 0 bases and the J segment 7 bases; nucleotides outside the gene matches: 1. The CDR3: CASSEYTSGNEQFF. As DNA, the CDR3 is TGTGCCAGCAGTGAATATACTAGCGGGAATGAGCAGTTCTTC.

This clone was seen a handful of times. The J gene is TRBJ2-5, the V gene TRBV30, with D possibly being TRBD2 (6 bases). This CDR3 comprises 15 residues. The V and J ends lost 0 bases and 5 bases respectively, with 16 bases between them. Germline CDR1 is GTSNPN and CDR2 is SVGIG (reference sequence). The CDR3 sequence: CAWSVTEGTLETQYF. CDR3 nucleotides: TGTGCCTGGAGTGTAACGGAGGGGACTCTTGAGACCCAGTACTTC.